One T cell receptor (beta chain) is described in this entry. The antigen it recognizes is unknown. Per-nucleotide qualities are absent, and no much larger clonotype sits a single base away. V and J lose 5 bases and 1 base, and a span of 16 bases separates them. CDR1 SGHTA and CDR2 FQGNSA are derived from the germline V gene. The CDR3 holds 16 amino acids from the cysteine to the phenylalanine. Of the read, only the CDR3 DNA is kept; its 48 bases are in frame from base 1. This specimen's time point label, interpreted: about 28 days (+/-7) after the second vaccine dose. AZD1222 recipients whose second dose came at about 4 weeks and those whose second dose came at about 12 weeks were combined into one group, since spike-specific TCR depth and breadth did not differ between the two schedules. Vaccinee samples came from UK trials COV001 and COV002, including a single-blind randomized controlled phase 2/3 trial of AZD1222 (ChAdOx1 nCoV-19) in healthy adults. For TCRbeta chain sequencing, PBMC samples from trial participants were taken at day 0 and at day 28 after the second dose.

The record originates from a study of T cell responses to AZD1222 COVID-19 vaccine (dated by TCRdb to about 2021). Looking at the study overall: A total of 233 trial participants underwent TCR sequencing, of whom roughly 210 had received two doses of AZD1222 and around 26 had received two doses of the MenACWY control vaccine. Trial participants were enrolled by age into subgroups of 18-55, 56-69 and 70-plus years, and around 150, 29 and 61 TCR-sequenced participants, respectively, were included in these subgroups.

The CDR3 regions of human TCRbeta chains were analyzed by immunosequencing. The original pipeline was this. TCRs in the repertoires were compared against a reference library of SARS-CoV-2-specific TCRs that had been generated with the MIRA antigen-specificity platform. Breadth meant the fraction of unique TCRs that were SARS-CoV-2-associated, whereas depth meant the fraction of total T cells that were SARS-CoV-2-associated. Using the MIRA data, each spike-specific TCR was mapped to the spike region that the TCR reacts to and placed in a CD4 or CD8 class. Log10-transformed breadth and depth values were compared by one-way ANOVA with Sidak's multiple comparisons tests. This immuneACCESS table, as held by TCRdb, lists in-frame sequences with V and J called but not all clones. Of the missing ones, under half trace to an unresolved V gene in checked studies; the others have no known cause. That table furnishes V, J and clone size, whereas the DNA furnished D and trimming. The sample profile shows approximately 150,000 clones; under 95% of them were found once. More than 1.5% of the sample is taken by the ten largest.

Here is what the overall study found, with its caveats: The whole spike protein was spanned by vaccine-associated CD4 TCRs, and dominant responses were seen in regions 160-218 and 743-854. Participants were mostly white British and included more females than males, and it was suggested by the authors that clonal diversity may have been underestimated. Conclusions about previously exposed vaccinees are limited because only a handful of AZD1222 recipients were SARS-CoV-2 seropositive at baseline. Reportedly, almost half of the unique spike-specific TCRs recognized epitopes lying outside the regions that are mutated in the B.1.351 and B.1.1.7 variants. In the small 56-69-year group, the increase in depth fell short of significance, most likely because of low power. After two AZD1222 doses, both the breadth and the depth of spike-specific TCRs were significantly higher than at day 0 and than in MenACWY recipients. No day 14 peak-response samples were available, so repertoires were characterized only after the peak T cell response.

The receptor chain draws on TRBV7-2 and TRBJ2-3; possibly the D gene is TRBD2, per 7 matching bases. The receptor comes from an adult who received the AZD1222 COVID-19 vaccine. Source: peripheral blood, taken 28 days after the second AZD1222 dose. CDR3 region: CASSPVGGGRTDTQYF. Read as DNA, the sequence is TGTGCCAGCAGCCCAGTGGGCGGGGGCCGCACAGATACGCAGTATTTT.